The 29 T cell receptor beta chains presented below share a single source sample, sequenced in a study of blood T cell repertoires in COVID-19. Here immunoSEQ multiplex PCR was the method, and the copy in TCRdb shows in-frame clones only, minus some. The data hold about 440,000 clones, with around nine tenths observed a single time. The specimen sequenced was peripheral blood. All receptors come from a woman aged 25 to 39 with acute or convalescent COVID-19.

The chain combines TRBV24-1 with TRBJ1-2, with 10 bases fitting TRBD1. The germline V gene has CDR1 KGHDR and CDR2 SFDVKD. With 6 bases clipped from V and 8 bases from J, the junction kept 11 bases outside the gene matches. The CDR3 sequence is 15 residues long. The CDR3 sequence is CATSSGTGAGGGYTF. DNA for the CDR3: TGTGCCACCAGTTCCGGGACAGGGGCCGGGGGCGGCTACACCTTC.

This chain links TRBV5-4 with TRBJ2-7; 8 bases agree with TRBD2. The CDR3 runs to 14 residues. Germline V lookup: CDR1 SGHNT, CDR2 YYREEE (reference sequence). Trimming cost V 0 bases and J 7 bases; bases outside gene matches: 6. Written as DNA, the CDR3 is TGTGCCAGCAGCTTGGCGGGGGGGGCTGGGGAGCAGTACTTC. As protein: CASSLAGGAGEQYF.

V usage is TRBV5-4 and J usage is TRBJ1-1; 9 bases map to TRBD1. The CDR3 totals 15 residues. The germline CDR1 and CDR2 sequences are SGHNT and YYREEE (reference sequence). V lost 5 bases, J lost 3 bases, and 8 bases stayed unmatched. This CDR3 reads CASSPPGQGYTEAFF. CDR3 nucleotides: TGTGCCAGCAGTCCACCGGGACAGGGATACACTGAAGCTTTCTTT. The full variable domain, rest sourced from reference TRBV5-4 and TRBJ1-1, is ETGVTQSPTHLIKTRGQQVTLRCSSQSGHNTVSWYQQALGQGPQFIFQYYREEENGRGNFPPRFSGLQFPNYSSELNVNALELDDSALYLCASSPPGQGYTEAFFGQGTRLTVV.

V and J are TRBV28 and TRBJ1-6; TRBD1 agrees at 12 bases. The CDR3 contains 15 residues. Germline loops: CDR1 MDHEN, CDR2 SYDVKM. J lost 10 bases, V lost 6 bases, and 7 bases had no gene match. The CDR3 region is CASRARDRGLSPLHF. The CDR3, as DNA: TGTGCCAGCAGGGCCCGGGACAGGGGGCTCTCACCCCTCCACTTT.

The rearrangement uses TRBV6-5 and TRBJ1-1, with TRBD1 matching 9 bases. The J segment lost 2 bases and the V segment lost 4 bases, leaving 2 bases of the junction unmatched. CDR1 and CDR2 (germline): MNHEY, SVGAGI. This CDR3 is 14 amino acids long. The CDR3 sequence: CASSSDRGNTEAFF. CDR3 coding DNA: TGTGCCAGCAGTTCGGACAGGGGAAACACTGAAGCTTTCTTT.

The chain is built from TRBV5-1 and TRBJ2-7; 8 bases are shared with TRBD2. The CDR3 sequence is 14 residues long. In germline, CDR1 is SGHRS, CDR2 YFSETQ. The J segment lost 7 bases and the V segment lost 7 bases, leaving 13 bases of the junction unmatched. In DNA, the CDR3 is TGCGCCAGCGAACCCCACGGGGGGGCGGGGGAGCAGTACTTC. It is translated as CASEPHGGAGEQYF. Full variable domain (remainder filled in from reference TRBV5-1 and TRBJ2-7): KAGVTQTPRYLIKTRGQQVTLSCSPISGHRSVSWYQQTPGQGLQFLFEYFSETQRNKGNFPGRFSGRQFSNSRSEMNVSTLELGDSALYLCASEPHGGAGEQYFGPGTRLTVT.

Here the CDR3 DNA reads TGTGCCAGCAGCCACTACCGGGAGAATCCAGTTGGCAATCAGCCCCAGCATTTT. Translated: CASSHYRENPVGNQPQHF. The chain combines TRBV28 with TRBJ1-5; no definite D call. Germline CDR1 MDHEN, CDR2 SYDVKM. The V end was cut by 6 bases, the J end by 2 bases, with 23 bases between. There are 18 residues in the CDR3.

V is TRBV6-1 and J is TRBJ2-7, with a possible D match to TRBD1 (6 bases). This CDR3 has 15 amino acids. Germline V lookup: CDR1 MNHNS, CDR2 SASEGT. V lost 3 bases and J 2 bases, leaving 14 bases between the germline ends. The CDR3 protein is CASSDATGPPYEQYF. The CDR3 coding sequence is TGTGCCAGCAGTGATGCGACAGGACCTCCCTACGAGCAGTACTTC.

The rearrangement links TRBV9 to TRBJ2-1, with D possibly being TRBD2 (6 bases). The CDR3 is 15 residues long. The germline V gene encodes CDR1 SGDLS and CDR2 YYNGEE. V lost 4 bases, J lost 4 bases, and 15 bases lay in between. The CDR3 nucleotides read TGTGCCAGCAGCCACGGGACTTATGAGTACAATGAGCAGTTCTTC. It is translated as CASSHGTYEYNEQFF.

This clone was seen a handful of times. At one of its ends the junction is not consistent with the germline gene, which may arise from a read error. This chain links TRBV2 with TRBJ2-3, with 13 bases aligning to TRBD2. The V gene's germline CDR1 is SNHLY and CDR2 FYNNEI. CDR3 length equals 17 residues. The CDR3 coding sequence is TGTGCCAGCAGTGGTGCCTTACTAGCGGGGGGGCGAGATAGGCAGTATTTT. This codes for CASSGALLAGGRDRQYF. Together with reference TRBV2 and TRBJ2-3, the CDR3 gives the full variable domain: EPEVTQTPSHQVTQMGQEVILRCVPISNHLYFYWYRQILGQKVEFLVSFYNNEISEKSEIFDDQFSVERPDGSNFTLKIRSTKLEDSAMYFCASSGALLAGGRDRQYFGPGTRLTVL.

The chain joins TRBV5-6 to TRBJ1-5; D gene ambiguous. The V gene lost 2 bases and the J gene lost 0 bases, with 9 bases spanning the gap. In germline, CDR1 is SGHDT, CDR2 YYEEEE. This CDR3 comprises 15 residues. The CDR3 coding sequence is TGTGCCAGCAGCTTCGGTGGTTCTAGCAATCAGCCCCAGCATTTT. It codes for CASSFGGSSNQPQHF.

In DNA, the CDR3 is TGTGCCAGCAGCTCTTCTTTGACAGGTTTGGGGTCACCCCTCCACTTT. Its translation: CASSSSLTGLGSPLHF. The chain is built from TRBV5-6 and TRBJ1-6; D might be TRBD1 (6 bases). V gave up 3 bases and J gave up 10 bases, with 20 bases separating them. The germline gives CDR1 SGHDT, CDR2 YYEEEE. The CDR3 has 16 amino acids.

V gene TRBV30 combines with J gene TRBJ2-3; 8 bases map to TRBD1. V was pared by 2 bases and J by 3 bases, with 4 bases of the junction left unmatched. Germline lookup yields CDR1 GTSNPN and CDR2 SVGIG (reference sequence). This CDR3 has 14 residues. CDR3 sequence reads: CAWSIQGDTDTQYF. For the CDR3, the DNA is TGTGCCTGGAGTATACAGGGGGATACAGATACGCAGTATTTT.

The chain joins TRBV6-5 to TRBJ2-7; D is perhaps TRBD2 (5 bases). This CDR3 region has 14 residues. Germline V gene lookup returns CDR1 MNHEY and CDR2 SVGAGI. V was cut by 6 bases and J by 2 bases, with 14 bases left in between. CDR3 sequence: CASRPDYLPYEQYF. CDR3 in DNA: TGTGCCAGCAGACCCGACTACCTCCCCTACGAGCAGTACTTC.

The chain recombines TRBV10-3 with TRBJ2-7; D gene unclear. V lost 3 bases, J lost 3 bases, and 6 bases lay in between. The CDR3 consists of 12 residues. Per the germline V gene, CDR1 is ENHRY and CDR2 is SYGVKD. CDR3 residues: CAISDGGYEQYF. The CDR3 region has the DNA TGTGCCATCAGTGACGGCGGCTACGAGCAGTACTTC.

The chain couples TRBV7-2 to TRBJ2-7; 7 bases are shared with TRBD2. The germline V gene encodes CDR1 SGHTA and CDR2 FQGNSA. The CDR3 sequence is 14 residues long. V trimming: 6 bases; J trimming: 0 bases; junction bases outside the gene matches: 5. The DNA of the CDR3 is TGTGCCAGCAGACTTCGGGACTACTCCTACGAGCAGTACTTC. It codes for CASRLRDYSYEQYF.

The V call is TRBV18, the J call TRBJ2-5; D gene unclear. The germline V gene encodes CDR1 KGHSH and CDR2 LQKENI. Trimming took off 1 base at V and 2 bases at J, with 5 bases between the two ends. This CDR3 comprises 13 residues. The CDR3 here is CASSPQEQETQYF. In DNA form, the CDR3 reads TGTGCCAGCTCACCACAGGAGCAAGAGACCCAGTACTTC.

The chain recombines TRBV2 with TRBJ2-3, with 10 bases fitting TRBD2. Germline V gene lookup returns CDR1 SNHLY and CDR2 FYNNEI. V lost 1 base, J lost 0 bases, and 4 bases stayed unmatched. CDR3 length equals 17 residues. The CDR3 nucleotides read TGTGCCAGCAGTGAAGTATCTAGCGGGGGCAGCACAGATACGCAGTATTTT. This sequence encodes CASSEVSSGGSTDTQYF.

This rearrangement joins TRBV27 to TRBJ2-3; 13 bases line up with TRBD2. The germline gives CDR1 MNHEY, CDR2 SMNVEV (reference sequence). CDR3 size: 14 residues. J was trimmed by 7 bases and V by 6 bases; bases with no gene match: 4. The CDR3 sequence: CASSPGLAGYTQYF. DNA for the CDR3: TGTGCCAGCAGCCCGGGACTAGCGGGGTATACGCAGTATTTT.

The rearrangement joins TRBV19 to TRBJ2-1; D is unclear. The germline V gene has CDR1 LNHDA and CDR2 SQIVND (reference sequence). Between the trimmed V and J ends, which lost 3 bases and 5 bases, there was a span of 17 bases. This CDR3 contains 16 residues. The CDR3 nucleotides read TGTGCCAGTAGTATCGAACCAGCGAAAATAAACAATGAGCAGTTCTTC. This translates into CASSIEPAKINNEQFF.

V and J are TRBV4-1 and TRBJ2-2; a weak D match, TRBD2 (5 bases). Germline V gene sequence: CDR1 MGHRA, CDR2 YSYEKL. The V gene lost 3 bases and the J gene lost 3 bases, with 8 bases spanning the gap. The CDR3 covers 14 residues. CDR3 residues: CASSHFGDTGELFF. The DNA of the CDR3 is TGCGCCAGCAGCCACTTCGGGGACACCGGGGAGCTGTTTTTT.

In DNA form, the CDR3 reads TGTGCCAGCAGTGGTGTTGCGGCCTACGAGCAGTACTTC. Its translation: CASSGVAAYEQYF. The V call is TRBV2, the J call TRBJ2-7; D is uncertain. V was trimmed by 4 bases and J by 2 bases, leaving 9 bases between them. Germline V gene lookup returns CDR1 SNHLY and CDR2 FYNNEI. This CDR3 has 13 residues.

The rearrangement uses TRBV5-4 and TRBJ2-7; 9 nucleotides line up with TRBD1. Germline V CDR1 and CDR2: SGHNT, YYREEE (reference sequence). The CDR3 totals 15 residues. The J segment lost 4 bases and the V segment lost 4 bases, leaving 9 bases of the junction unmatched. The CDR3 is CASSTPGTGNYEQYF. The CDR3 bases are TGTGCCAGCAGCACCCCAGGGACAGGGAATTACGAGCAGTACTTC. Together with reference TRBV5-4 and TRBJ2-7, the CDR3 gives the full variable domain: ETGVTQSPTHLIKTRGQQVTLRCSSQSGHNTVSWYQQALGQGPQFIFQYYREEENGRGNFPPRFSGLQFPNYSSELNVNALELDDSALYLCASSTPGTGNYEQYFGPGTRLTVT.

V gene TRBV19 combines with J gene TRBJ1-5, with D unresolved. CDR3 length: 13 residues. Per the germline V gene, CDR1 is LNHDA and CDR2 is SQIVND (reference sequence). With 5 bases removed from V and 2 bases from J, the gap between germline ends came to 7 bases. CDR3 amino acids: CASSVLGNQPQHF. In DNA form, the CDR3 reads TGTGCCAGTAGTGTCCTCGGCAATCAGCCCCAGCATTTT. Full variable domain (rest looked up from reference TRBV19 and TRBJ1-5): DGGITQSPKYLFRKEGQNVTLSCEQNLNHDAMYWYRQDPGQGLRLIYYSQIVNDFQKGDIAEGYSVSREKKESFPLTVTSAQKNPTAFYLCASSVLGNQPQHFGDGTRLSIL.

V gene TRBV19 combines with J gene TRBJ1-1; possibly TRBD1 for D (5 bases). This CDR3 region has 15 residues. Germline CDR1 reads LNHDA; CDR2 reads SQIVND (reference sequence). Trimming shortened V by 4 bases and J by 1 base, and 13 bases separated the two germline ends. CDR3 nucleotides: TGTGCCAGTAGTAGGGCAGGGTGGGAGAACACTGAAGCTTTCTTT. Amino acid sequence: CASSRAGWENTEAFF.

This chain links TRBV5-6 with TRBJ2-3, with D possibly matching TRBD2 (6 bases). V was cut by 4 bases and J by 2 bases, with 14 bases left in between. From germline, CDR1 is SGHDT and CDR2 YYEEEE. The CDR3 has 15 amino acids. The CDR3, as DNA: TGTGCCAGCAGCCAACTAGCTTTATTCACAGATACGCAGTATTTT. It translates to CASSQLALFTDTQYF.

This chain connects TRBV18 to TRBJ2-3; 8 nucleotides line up with TRBD1. This CDR3 comprises 17 residues. Germline CDR1 is KGHSH and CDR2 is LQKENI. V was pared by 1 base and J by 2 bases, with 8 bases of the junction left unmatched. CDR3: CASSPLRTGTSTDTQYF. CDR3 DNA: TGTGCCAGCTCACCACTTCGGACAGGGACTTCCACAGATACGCAGTATTTT.

The CDR3 bases are TGTGCCTGGGGGGGACAGGACAATCAGCCCCAGCATTTT. It yields the protein CAWGGQDNQPQHF. The V call is TRBV30, the J call TRBJ1-5; 8 nucleotides line up with TRBD1. Trimming at V came to 5 bases and at J to 3 bases, leaving 3 bases not matched to a gene. Germline V gene lookup returns CDR1 GTSNPN and CDR2 SVGIG (reference sequence). CDR3 length: 13 residues.

This clone appeared a single time. The chain recombines TRBV5-5 with TRBJ1-5, with D tentatively TRBD1 (6 bases). With 3 bases removed from V and 0 bases from J, the gap between germline ends came to 10 bases. The germline V gene encodes CDR1 SGHKS and CDR2 YYEKEE (reference sequence). The CDR3 contains 15 residues. The CDR3 region has the DNA TGTGCCAGCAGCTACAGGGCTTATAGCAATCAGCCCCAGCATTTT. It codes for CASSYRAYSNQPQHF.